The entry below gives a single T cell receptor (beta chain) sequence along with its context. Its matching antigen is unknown. TCRdb reanalyzed the 5' RACE reads, giving one entry per CDR3 protein sequence and no DNA. The sample has about 460,000 distinct CDR3 sequences, and its top ten clones hold 1.4%. These data are taken from a study of T cells expressing NK-cell markers. Notes on the study in general: These clonotypes also led the CD3+CD56-NKG2C+ fraction in a few donors.

Germline V gene lookup returns CDR1 KGHDR and CDR2 SFDVKD. The CDR3 loop spans 12 amino acids. The sequenced material came from blood T cells: a sorted CD56 or NKG2C T cell subset, CD4+ or CD8+ T cells, or bulk PBMC T cells (not recorded which). The chain is built from TRBV24-1 and TRBJ2-1; TCRdb proposes TRBD2, but this gene call is untestable without DNA. The clonotype originates from a woman aged 45-65 years in good health. CDR3 sequence: CATTGEAEEQFF.